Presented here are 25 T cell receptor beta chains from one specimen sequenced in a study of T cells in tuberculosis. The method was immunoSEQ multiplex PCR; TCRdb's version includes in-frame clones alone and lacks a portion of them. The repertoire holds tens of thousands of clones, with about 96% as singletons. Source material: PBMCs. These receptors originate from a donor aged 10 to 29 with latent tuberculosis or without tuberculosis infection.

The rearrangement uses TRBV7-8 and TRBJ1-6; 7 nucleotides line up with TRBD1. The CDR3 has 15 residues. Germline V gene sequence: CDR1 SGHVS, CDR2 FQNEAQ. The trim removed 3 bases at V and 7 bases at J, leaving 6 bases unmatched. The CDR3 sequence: CASSLDRQGNSPLHF. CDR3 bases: TGTGCCAGCAGCTTGGATCGACAGGGAAATTCACCCCTCCACTTT.

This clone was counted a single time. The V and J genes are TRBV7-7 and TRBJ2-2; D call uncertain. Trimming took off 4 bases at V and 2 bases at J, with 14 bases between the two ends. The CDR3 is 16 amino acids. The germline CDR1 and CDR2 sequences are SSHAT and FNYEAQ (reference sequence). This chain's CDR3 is CASSSHSGSNTGELFF. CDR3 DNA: TGTGCCAGCAGCTCGCATTCCGGGTCCAACACCGGGGAGCTGTTTTTT.

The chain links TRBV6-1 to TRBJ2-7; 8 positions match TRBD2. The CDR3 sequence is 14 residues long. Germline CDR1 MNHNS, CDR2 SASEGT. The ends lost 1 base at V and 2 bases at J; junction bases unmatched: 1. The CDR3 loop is CASSEGSGTYEQYF. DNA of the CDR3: TGTGCCAGCAGTGAAGGTAGCGGGACCTACGAGCAGTACTTC.

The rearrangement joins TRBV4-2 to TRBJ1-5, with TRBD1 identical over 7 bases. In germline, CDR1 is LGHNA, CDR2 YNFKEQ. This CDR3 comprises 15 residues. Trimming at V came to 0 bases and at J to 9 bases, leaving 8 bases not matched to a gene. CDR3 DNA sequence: TGTGCCAGCAGCCAAGATCCGGACAGGCCGGTGCCCCAGCATTTT. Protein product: CASSQDPDRPVPQHF.

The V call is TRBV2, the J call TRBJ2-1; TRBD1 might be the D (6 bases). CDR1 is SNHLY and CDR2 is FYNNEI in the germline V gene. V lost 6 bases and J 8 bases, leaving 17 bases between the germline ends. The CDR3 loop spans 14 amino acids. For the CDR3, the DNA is TGTGCCAGCAGCGGGACATACCGGGCCGATGAGCAGTTCTTC. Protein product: CASSGTYRADEQFF.

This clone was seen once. CDR3 nucleotides: TGTGCCAGCATCCAGAGGGCTGGCGGGAGCAAAACCCAGTACTTC. This encodes CASIQRAGGSKTQYF. The chain joins TRBV2 to TRBJ2-5; 7 nucleotides agree with TRBD2. CDR3 length equals 15 residues. Germline V CDR1 and CDR2: SNHLY, FYNNEI. The trim removed 7 bases at V and 8 bases at J, leaving 16 bases unmatched. Complete variable domain (other parts from reference TRBV2 and TRBJ2-5): EPEVTQTPSHQVTQMGQEVILRCVPISNHLYFYWYRQILGQKVEFLVSFYNNEISEKSEIFDDQFSVERPDGSNFTLKIRSTKLEDSAMYFCASIQRAGGSKTQYFGPGTRLLVL.

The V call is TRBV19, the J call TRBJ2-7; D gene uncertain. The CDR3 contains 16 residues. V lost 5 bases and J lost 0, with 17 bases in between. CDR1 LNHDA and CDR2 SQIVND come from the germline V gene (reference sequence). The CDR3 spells CASSALPRPISYEQYF. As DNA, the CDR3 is TGTGCCAGTAGTGCACTACCCCGCCCAATCTCCTACGAGCAGTACTTC.

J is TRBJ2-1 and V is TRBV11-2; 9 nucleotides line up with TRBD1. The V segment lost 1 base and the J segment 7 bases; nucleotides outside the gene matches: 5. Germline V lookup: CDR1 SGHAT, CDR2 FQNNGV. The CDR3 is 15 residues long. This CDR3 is CASSLGWTGENEQFF. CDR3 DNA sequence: TGTGCCAGCAGCTTAGGGTGGACAGGGGAAAATGAGCAGTTCTTC.

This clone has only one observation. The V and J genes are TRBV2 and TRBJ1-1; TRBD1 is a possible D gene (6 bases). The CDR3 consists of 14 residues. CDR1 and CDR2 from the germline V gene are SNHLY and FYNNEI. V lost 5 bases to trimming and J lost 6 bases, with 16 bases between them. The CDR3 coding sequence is TGTGCCAGCAGTCCCCTCGTACAGGGTCCTGAAGCTTTCTTT. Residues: CASSPLVQGPEAFF.

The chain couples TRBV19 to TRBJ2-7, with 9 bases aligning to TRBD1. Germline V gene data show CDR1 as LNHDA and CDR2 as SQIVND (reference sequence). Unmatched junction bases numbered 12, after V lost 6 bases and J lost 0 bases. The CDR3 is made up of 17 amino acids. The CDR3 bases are TGTGCCAGTAGCCCCTCCCCCGGGACAGGGAGCTCCTACGAGCAGTACTTC. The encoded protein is CASSPSPGTGSSYEQYF.

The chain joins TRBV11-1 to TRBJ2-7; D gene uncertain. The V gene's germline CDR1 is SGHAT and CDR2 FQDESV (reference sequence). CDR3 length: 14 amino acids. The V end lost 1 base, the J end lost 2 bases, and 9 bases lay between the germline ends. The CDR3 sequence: CASSLESVTYEQYF. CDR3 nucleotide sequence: TGTGCCAGCAGCTTAGAATCGGTAACCTACGAGCAGTACTTC.

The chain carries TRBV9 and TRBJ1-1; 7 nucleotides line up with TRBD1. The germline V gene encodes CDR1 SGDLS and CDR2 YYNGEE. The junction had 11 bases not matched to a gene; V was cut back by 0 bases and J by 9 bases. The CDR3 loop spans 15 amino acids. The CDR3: CASSVAEAGGGKAFF. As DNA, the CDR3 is TGTGCCAGCAGCGTAGCTGAGGCAGGGGGTGGTAAAGCTTTCTTT.

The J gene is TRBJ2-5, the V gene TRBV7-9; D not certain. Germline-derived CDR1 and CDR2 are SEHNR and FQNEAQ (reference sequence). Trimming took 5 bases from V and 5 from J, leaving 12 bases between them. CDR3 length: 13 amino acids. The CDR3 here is CASSPAGRETQYF. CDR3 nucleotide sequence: TGTGCCAGCAGCCCAGCAGGCCGCGAGACCCAGTACTTC.

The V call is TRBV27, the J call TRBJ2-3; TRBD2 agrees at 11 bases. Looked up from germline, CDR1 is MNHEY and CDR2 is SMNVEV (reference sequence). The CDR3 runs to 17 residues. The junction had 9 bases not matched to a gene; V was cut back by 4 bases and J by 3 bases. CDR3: CASSSLTLAGGTDTQYF. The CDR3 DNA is TGTGCCAGCAGTTCCCTAACATTAGCGGGAGGGACAGATACGCAGTATTTT.

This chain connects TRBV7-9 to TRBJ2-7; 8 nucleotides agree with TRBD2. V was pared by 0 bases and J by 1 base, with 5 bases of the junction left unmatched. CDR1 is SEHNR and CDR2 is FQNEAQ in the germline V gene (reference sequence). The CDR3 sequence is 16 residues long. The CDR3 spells CASSLAAGLVSYEQYF. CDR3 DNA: TGTGCCAGCAGCTTAGCCGCGGGACTAGTTTCCTACGAGCAGTACTTC.

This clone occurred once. The CDR3 nucleotides are TGTGCCAGCAGTTACTCGGGCCCCGGGGGGGGCGCTGAAGCTTTCTTT. This gives the protein CASSYSGPGGGAEAFF. V gene TRBV6-5 combines with J gene TRBJ1-1, with D possibly being TRBD1 (6 bases). V was shortened by 0 bases and J by 6 bases, with 17 bases between the two germline ends. The CDR3 loop spans 16 amino acids. Germline V lookup: CDR1 MNHEY, CDR2 SVGAGI.

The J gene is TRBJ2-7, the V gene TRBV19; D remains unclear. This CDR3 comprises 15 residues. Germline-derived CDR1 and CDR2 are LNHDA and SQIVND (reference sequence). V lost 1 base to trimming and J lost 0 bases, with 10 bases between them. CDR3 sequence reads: CASSIVHGGSYEQYF. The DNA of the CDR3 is TGTGCCAGTAGTATAGTTCATGGCGGCTCCTACGAGCAGTACTTC.

DNA of the CDR3: TGTGCCGCAGGGGCTGCAGTTTCTTTCTCCTACGAGCAGTACTTC. Its protein is CAAGAAVSFSYEQYF. The chain has TRBV6-6 and TRBJ2-7, with D possibly matching TRBD1 (6 bases). Germline V gene lookup returns CDR1 MNHNY and CDR2 SVGAGI (reference sequence). Trimming shortened V by 11 bases and J by 0 bases, and 20 bases separated the two germline ends. There are 15 residues in the CDR3.

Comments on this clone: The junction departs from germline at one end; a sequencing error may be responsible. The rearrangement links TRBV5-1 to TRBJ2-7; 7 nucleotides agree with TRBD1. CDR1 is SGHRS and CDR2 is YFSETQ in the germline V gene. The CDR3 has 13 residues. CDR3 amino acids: CASTLTGSYEQYF. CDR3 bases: TGCGCCAGCACCTTGACAGGGTCCTACGAGCAGTACTTC.

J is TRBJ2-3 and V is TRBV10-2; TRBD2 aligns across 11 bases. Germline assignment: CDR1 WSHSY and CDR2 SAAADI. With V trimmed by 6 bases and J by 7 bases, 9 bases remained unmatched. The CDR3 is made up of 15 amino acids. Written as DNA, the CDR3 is TGCGCCAGCAGGGATAGCGGGGGGGCCGGAAATACGCAGTATTTT. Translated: CASRDSGGAGNTQYF.

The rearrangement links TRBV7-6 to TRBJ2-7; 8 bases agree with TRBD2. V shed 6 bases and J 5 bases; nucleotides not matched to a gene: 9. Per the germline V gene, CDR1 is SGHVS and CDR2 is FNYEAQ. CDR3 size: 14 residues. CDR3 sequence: CASSKSGSNDEQYF. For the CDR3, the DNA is TGTGCCAGCAGTAAGAGCGGGAGTAACGACGAGCAGTACTTC.

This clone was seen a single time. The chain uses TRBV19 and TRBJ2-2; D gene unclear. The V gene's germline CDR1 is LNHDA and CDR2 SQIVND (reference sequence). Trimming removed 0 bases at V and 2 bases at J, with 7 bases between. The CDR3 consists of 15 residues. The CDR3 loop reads CASSIDPVNTGELFF. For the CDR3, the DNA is TGTGCCAGTAGTATAGATCCAGTCAACACCGGGGAGCTGTTTTTT.

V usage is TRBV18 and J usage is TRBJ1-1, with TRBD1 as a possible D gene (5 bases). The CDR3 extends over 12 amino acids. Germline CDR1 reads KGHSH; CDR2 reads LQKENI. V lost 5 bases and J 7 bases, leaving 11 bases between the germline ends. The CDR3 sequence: CASSTVRGEAFF. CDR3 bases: TGTGCCAGCTCAACGGTTAGGGGTGAAGCTTTCTTT.

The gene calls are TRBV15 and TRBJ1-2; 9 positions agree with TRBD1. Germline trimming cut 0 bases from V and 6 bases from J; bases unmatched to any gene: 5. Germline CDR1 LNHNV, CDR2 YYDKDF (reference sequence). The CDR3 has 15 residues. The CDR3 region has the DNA TGTGCCACCAGCAGAGATCCACAGGGGGCAAATGGCTACACCTTC. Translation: CATSRDPQGANGYTF.

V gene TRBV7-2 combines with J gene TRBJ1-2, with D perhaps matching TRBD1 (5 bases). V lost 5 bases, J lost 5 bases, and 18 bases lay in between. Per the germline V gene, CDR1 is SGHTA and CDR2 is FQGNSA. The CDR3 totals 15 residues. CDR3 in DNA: TGTGCCAGCAGCCCAGTAGGCAGGGATTGGTATGGCTACACCTTC. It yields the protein CASSPVGRDWYGYTF.